A selection of T cell receptor beta chains follows, all from one sample in a study of shared clonotypes between healthy human individuals. Produced via immunoSEQ multiplex PCR; TCRdb's table is partial and in-frame only. The sample lists roughly 500,000 clones, about 96% occurring once. Source material: naive CD4+ T cells sorted from blood. These receptors were taken from a woman in her 30s in good health. Both conserved end residues are part of each CDR3. The D gene is left open where the match is weak. Clone size is not always given. Where it is, it says once, few, many or a class for expanded clones.

abundance | j_gene | d_gene | v_gene | CDR3aa | CDR3nt
NA | TRBJ2-7 | NA | TRBV5-1 | CAVRRALSSYEQYF | TGCGCCGTAAGGAGGGCACTGAGCTCCTACGAGCAGTACTTC
once | TRBJ1-2 | NA | TRBV28 | CASSLTANYGYTF | TGTGCCAGCAGTTTAACAGCCAACTATGGCTACACCTTC
NA | TRBJ2-5 | NA | TRBV5-1 | CASSLSTTQEYF | TGCGCCAGCAGCCTGTCGACTACCCAGGAGTACTTC
NA | TRBJ2-1 | NA | TRBV14 | CASSQGTSGAEQFF | TGTGCCAGCAGCCAAGGGACCTCCGGGGCCGAGCAGTTCTTC
NA | TRBJ1-5 | NA | TRBV10-3 | CGAGGSSNQPQHF | TGTGGTGCTGGGGGCAGTAGCAATCAGCCCCAGCATTTT
NA | TRBJ1-5 | TRBD1 | TRBV28 | CASSPRTGLEPQHF | TGTGCCAGCAGTCCCCGGACAGGGCTAGAGCCCCAGCATTTT
NA | TRBJ1-3 | TRBD1 | TRBV28 | CASSADRVLGNTIYF | TGTGCCAGCAGTGCGGACAGGGTGCTTGGAAACACCATATATTTT
NA | TRBJ2-3 | TRBD1 | TRBV5-1 | CASSLGTGGSTDTQYF | TGCGCCAGCAGCCTAGGGACAGGGGGTTCCACAGATACGCAGTATTTT
NA | TRBJ2-3 | TRBD1 | TRBV10-1 | CASSDGSGQSTDTQYF | TGCGCCAGCAGTGATGGCTCGGGACAGAGCACAGATACGCAGTATTTT
NA | TRBJ2-7 | TRBD2 | TRBV29-1 | CSVVLGLAYEQYF | TGCAGCGTCGTTCTTGGACTAGCTTACGAGCAGTACTTC
NA | TRBJ1-6 | NA | TRBV29-1 | CSVRTDYNSPLHF | TGCAGCGTTAGGACAGACTATAATTCACCCCTCCACTTT
few | TRBJ1-2 | NA | TRBV4-1 | CASSQAPGGYGYTF | TGCGCCAGCAGCCAAGCGCCAGGAGGCTATGGCTACACCTTC
NA | TRBJ2-7 | NA | TRBV5-4 | CASSGYSSYEQYF | TGTGCCAGCAGTGGATACTCCTCCTACGAGCAGTACTTC
once | TRBJ2-7 | NA | TRBV5-1 | CASSLLQSVEQYF | TGCGCCAGCAGCCTCCTCCAGTCGGTCGAGCAGTACTTC
NA | TRBJ1-5 | NA | TRBV30 | CAWSVERNQPQHF | TGTGCCTGGAGTGTAGAGCGAAATCAGCCCCAGCATTTT
NA | TRBJ2-7 | TRBD1 | TRBV6-6 | CASSRTGPGQQYF | TGTGCCAGCAGTAGGACAGGTCCAGGTCAGCAGTACTTC
NA | TRBJ2-5 | TRBD2 | TRBV28 | CASITTSGTQETQYF | TGTGCCAGCATCACGACTAGCGGGACACAAGAGACCCAGTACTTC
NA | TRBJ2-1 | TRBD2 | TRBV19 | CASSVLAGVSYNEQFF | TGTGCCAGTAGTGTCTTAGCGGGAGTCTCCTACAATGAGCAGTTCTTC
NA | TRBJ2-1 | NA | TRBV4-2 | CASSQDREGSYNEQFF | TGTGCCAGCAGCCAAGATCGCGAGGGCTCCTACAATGAGCAGTTCTTC
NA | TRBJ1-2 | NA | TRBV27 | CASSLEGISGYTF | TGTGCCAGCAGTTTGGAGGGTATCAGTGGCTACACCTTC